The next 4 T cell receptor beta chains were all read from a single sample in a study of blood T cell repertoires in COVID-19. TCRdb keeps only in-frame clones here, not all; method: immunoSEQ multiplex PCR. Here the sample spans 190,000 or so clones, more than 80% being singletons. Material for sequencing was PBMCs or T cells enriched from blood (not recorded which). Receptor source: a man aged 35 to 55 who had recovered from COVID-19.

The DNA of the CDR3 is TGTGCCATCAGTCTACCCTGGGAGGGGTCACCCCTCCACTTT. Amino acid sequence: CAISLPWEGSPLHF. The genes are TRBV10-3 and TRBJ1-6, with D perhaps TRBD1 (5 bases). CDR3 length: 14 residues. Germline V lookup: CDR1 ENHRY, CDR2 SYGVKD. V lost 5 bases and J lost 10, with 15 bases in between.

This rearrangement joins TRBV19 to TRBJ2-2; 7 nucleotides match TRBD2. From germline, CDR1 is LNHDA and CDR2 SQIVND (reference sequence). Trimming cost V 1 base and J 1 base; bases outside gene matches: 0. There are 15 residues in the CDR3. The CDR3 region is CASSIGGGNTGELFF. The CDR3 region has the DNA TGTGCCAGTAGTATAGGCGGGGGGAACACCGGGGAGCTGTTTTTT.

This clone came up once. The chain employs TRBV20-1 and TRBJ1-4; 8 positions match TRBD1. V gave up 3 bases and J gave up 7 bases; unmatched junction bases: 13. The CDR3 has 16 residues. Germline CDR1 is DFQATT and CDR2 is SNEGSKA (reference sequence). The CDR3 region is CSASRRGGTGREKLFF. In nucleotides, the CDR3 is TGCAGTGCTAGTAGACGGGGCGGGACAGGTCGTGAAAAACTGTTTTTT.

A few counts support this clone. The CDR3 DNA follows: TGTGCCAGCACCCCCCCAGAGGGCCGCTATGGCTACACCTTC. It yields the protein CASTPPEGRYGYTF. This chain joins TRBV2 and TRBJ1-2; D unresolved. CDR1 and CDR2 (germline): SNHLY, FYNNEI. CDR3 length: 14 amino acids. V was trimmed by 7 bases and J by 4 bases, leaving 16 bases between them.